These 25 T cell receptor beta chains were all obtained from the same sample, sequenced in a study of cytomegalovirus exposure and HLA in healthy donors. The PCR ran on 60 Vbeta and 13 Jbeta primers. TCRdb's copy holds only in-frame clones and misses some; the assay was immunoSEQ multiplex PCR. The sample has around 160,000 clones, 79% seen once. The sample consisted of PBMCs. The receptors derive from a woman in her 40s in good health and CMV-seropositive.

V and J are TRBV9 and TRBJ1-2, with D perhaps matching TRBD1 (6 bases). The ends were cut back, 4 bases at V and 7 bases at J, with 20 bases in the middle. Germline-derived CDR1 and CDR2 are SGDLS and YYNGEE. This CDR3 contains 15 residues. CDR3 protein: CASSFWTDTSLGYTF. As DNA, the CDR3 is TGTGCCAGCAGCTTTTGGACAGATACGTCCCTTGGCTACACCTTC. Combining the CDR3 with reference TRBV9 and TRBJ1-2 gives the whole variable domain DSGVTQTPKHLITATGQRVTLRCSPRSGDLSVYWYQQSLDQGLQFLIQYYNGEERAKGNILERFSAQQFPDLHSELNLSSLELGDSALYFCASSFWTDTSLGYTFGSGTRLTVV.

The chain couples TRBV5-6 to TRBJ2-3; D is ambiguous. Per the germline V gene, CDR1 is SGHDT and CDR2 is YYEEEE. The V end was cut by 0 bases, the J end by 2 bases, with 10 bases between. The CDR3 consists of 15 residues. DNA of the CDR3: TGTGCCAGCAGCTTGGAGGCCAGGCCCACAGATACGCAGTATTTT. This encodes CASSLEARPTDTQYF.

The chain joins TRBV6-6 to TRBJ1-1; D may be TRBD1 (5 bases). V was clipped by 5 bases and J by 3 bases, with 10 bases between them. The CDR3 contains 13 residues. Per the germline V gene, CDR1 is MNHNY and CDR2 is SVGAGI (reference sequence). The CDR3 loop reads CASSPRGYTEAFF. CDR3 in DNA: TGTGCCAGCAGTCCCCGGGGGTACACTGAAGCTTTCTTT.

The chain employs TRBV5-1 and TRBJ2-7, with a possible D match to TRBD2 (6 bases). Germline V lookup: CDR1 SGHRS, CDR2 YFSETQ. Trimming stripped 1 base from V and 7 bases from J, with 18 bases between. CDR3 length equals 15 residues. In nucleotides, the CDR3 is TGCGCCAGCAGCTTGATTTCAGGGTCGGCGGGGGAGCAGTACTTC. This encodes CASSLISGSAGEQYF.

The chain has TRBV28 and TRBJ1-2; D perhaps matches TRBD1 (6 bases). Germline V gene data show CDR1 as MDHEN and CDR2 as SYDVKM. The CDR3 covers 14 residues. V was cut by 6 bases and J by 8 bases, with 19 bases left in between. CDR3 region: CASRPTGSPLGYTF. DNA for the CDR3: TGTGCCAGCAGACCTACAGGGTCCCCCCTCGGCTACACCTTC.

The chain combines TRBV7-2 with TRBJ1-1; no reliable D call. V lost 5 bases and J lost 0, with 13 bases in between. The CDR3 is 15 amino acids. CDR1 and CDR2 from the germline V gene are SGHTA and FQGNSA. CDR3 loop: CASSPPPGLNTEAFF. DNA for the CDR3: TGTGCCAGCAGCCCCCCACCCGGGTTGAACACTGAAGCTTTCTTT.

The chain is built from TRBV20-1 and TRBJ1-1; the D gene is possibly TRBD1 (6 bases). The CDR3 has 11 amino acids. The ends were cut back, 3 bases at V and 11 bases at J, with 13 bases in the middle. Looked up from germline, CDR1 is DFQATT and CDR2 is SNEGSKA (reference sequence). The CDR3, as DNA: TGCAGTGCTAGTCCGGGGGGCTGGGCTTTCTTT. Its protein product is CSASPGGWAFF.

The chain uses TRBV18 and TRBJ1-6, with D possibly being TRBD1 (5 bases). V was shortened by 3 bases and J by 7 bases, with 13 bases between the two germline ends. CDR1 KGHSH and CDR2 LQKENI come from the germline V gene. This CDR3 comprises 15 residues. In DNA form, the CDR3 reads TGTGCCAGCTCACCCACCAGGGTTCAAAATTCACCCCTCCACTTT. It yields the protein CASSPTRVQNSPLHF.

The chain combines TRBV30 with TRBJ1-1; 8 nucleotides agree with TRBD1. Trimming at V came to 0 bases and at J to 4 bases, leaving 4 bases not matched to a gene. The CDR3 loop spans 14 amino acids. Germline CDR1 and CDR2: GTSNPN and SVGIG (reference sequence). CDR3 in DNA: TGTGCCTGGAGTGTTCAGGGGGCCGGCACTGAAGCTTTCTTT. Translating it yields CAWSVQGAGTEAFF.

V is TRBV2 and J is TRBJ1-2, with TRBD1 matching over 8 bases. Germline V CDR1 and CDR2: SNHLY, FYNNEI. The CDR3 is made up of 14 amino acids. Trimming took 3 bases from V and 7 from J; bases not matched to a gene: 7. CDR3 in amino acids: CASSDATGAGGYTF. The CDR3 bases are TGTGCCAGCAGTGACGCGACAGGGGCGGGTGGCTACACCTTC.

V usage is TRBV7-6 and J usage is TRBJ1-1; D is unresolved. This CDR3 spans 13 amino acids. V was trimmed by 5 bases and J by 5 bases, leaving 12 bases between them. Germline-derived CDR1 and CDR2 are SGHVS and FNYEAQ. DNA of the CDR3: TGTGCCAGCAGCCTGAGAGGCGGAACTGAAGCTTTCTTT. This sequence encodes CASSLRGGTEAFF.

The CDR3 reads CASSQGGGGYTGELFF. The CDR3 nucleotides read TGCGCCAGCAGCCAGGGCGGGGGGGGATACACCGGGGAGCTGTTTTTT. The J gene is TRBJ2-2, the V gene TRBV4-1; 9 bases match TRBD2. This CDR3 comprises 16 residues. From germline, CDR1 is MGHRA and CDR2 YSYEKL. With V trimmed by 3 bases and J by 3 bases, 5 bases remained unmatched.

The rearrangement joins TRBV19 to TRBJ1-2; no clear D gene. The CDR3 spans 15 residues. Per germline, CDR1 LNHDA and CDR2 SQIVND (reference sequence). With 4 bases removed from V and 4 bases from J, the gap between germline ends came to 16 bases. In nucleotides, the CDR3 is TGTGCCAGTAGTACCACCTTGCGGAGTTTCTATGGCTACACCTTC. It translates to CASSTTLRSFYGYTF. The variable domain in full, with the rest retrieved from reference TRBV19 and TRBJ1-2, is DGGITQSPKYLFRKEGQNVTLSCEQNLNHDAMYWYRQDPGQGLRLIYYSQIVNDFQKGDIAEGYSVSREKKESFPLTVTSAQKNPTAFYLCASSTTLRSFYGYTFGSGTRLTVV.

The gene calls are TRBV4-2 and TRBJ2-3; D remains ambiguous. The CDR3 spans 15 residues. CDR1 LGHNA and CDR2 YNFKEQ come from the germline V gene. Deletions cut 0 bases from V and 4 bases from J, with 11 bases between. The CDR3: CASSQDGRPSDTQYF. The CDR3 bases are TGTGCCAGCAGCCAAGATGGGCGACCCTCAGATACGCAGTATTTT.

The chain combines TRBV5-1 with TRBJ2-1, with TRBD1 identical over 7 bases. The CDR3 has 13 amino acids. Unmatched junction bases numbered 6, after V lost 5 bases and J lost 7 bases. Germline lookup yields CDR1 SGHRS and CDR2 YFSETQ. In nucleotides, the CDR3 is TGCGCCAGCAGGACGATACAGGGGAATGAGCAGTTCTTC. Amino acids: CASRTIQGNEQFF.

This clone has just a few counts. The genes are TRBV6-4 and TRBJ1-1, with D possibly matching TRBD1 (5 bases). Per germline, CDR1 MRHNA and CDR2 SNTAGT. The CDR3 totals 17 residues. V was shortened by 2 bases and J by 3 bases, with 19 bases between the two germline ends. CDR3 residues: CASSDPPGDRRDTEAFF. The CDR3 nucleotides are TGTGCCAGCAGTGACCCCCCGGGGGATCGTAGGGACACTGAAGCTTTCTTT.

The chain recombines TRBV18 with TRBJ1-3, with 8 bases identical to TRBD1. V was clipped by 2 bases and J by 7 bases; unmatched bases: 10. Germline CDR1 is KGHSH and CDR2 is LQKENI. The CDR3 runs to 16 residues. CDR3 DNA: TGTGCCAGCTCACCAACTGTGGACAGGGCGGCGAACACCATATATTTT. Amino acids: CASSPTVDRAANTIYF.

The rearrangement uses TRBV9 and TRBJ2-1; D is perhaps TRBD2 (5 bases). The germline V and J ends were trimmed by 3 bases and 6 bases, with 13 bases remaining between them. Germline V gene sequence: CDR1 SGDLS, CDR2 YYNGEE. The CDR3 spans 14 residues. CDR3 loop: CASSDRTPTNEQFF. DNA for the CDR3: TGTGCCAGCAGCGACCGGACTCCAACCAATGAGCAGTTCTTC.

This clone was recorded only once. J is TRBJ2-3 and V is TRBV11-2; D is possibly TRBD2 (5 bases). Germline assignment: CDR1 SGHAT and CDR2 FQNNGV. Deletions cut 3 bases from V and 3 bases from J, with 10 bases between. The CDR3 is made up of 14 amino acids. CDR3 DNA: TGTGCCAGCAGCTTTCCGAGAGGGACAGATACGCAGTATTTT. Translated: CASSFPRGTDTQYF.

The chain joins TRBV25-1 to TRBJ1-2; TRBD1 agrees at 8 bases. The germline V gene encodes CDR1 MGHDK and CDR2 SYGVNS. The CDR3 sequence is 16 residues long. V shed 1 base and J 2 bases; nucleotides not matched to a gene: 6. The CDR3 DNA follows: TGTGCCAGCAGTGAATCCCTACAGGGGGTAAACTATGGCTACACCTTC. It codes for CASSESLQGVNYGYTF.

The chain uses TRBV5-1 and TRBJ1-5; TRBD1 might be the D (5 bases). Per the germline V gene, CDR1 is SGHRS and CDR2 is YFSETQ. Trimming stripped 4 bases from V and 3 bases from J, with 14 bases between. The length of the CDR3 is 15 residues. In nucleotides, the CDR3 is TGCGCCAGCAGCGAGGGACTCCTGGACAATCAGCCCCAGCATTTT. Protein: CASSEGLLDNQPQHF.

This sequence joins TRBV5-1 and TRBJ2-5, with TRBD2 matching 8 bases. CDR3 length: 14 amino acids. The germline CDR1 and CDR2 sequences are SGHRS and YFSETQ. V lost 4 bases, J lost 5 bases, and 7 bases stayed unmatched. This CDR3 reads CASSPGLGYETQYF. As DNA, the CDR3 is TGCGCCAGCAGCCCGGGACTAGGTTATGAGACCCAGTACTTC.

The V gene is TRBV9, the J gene TRBJ2-5, with D unclear. Germline-derived CDR1 and CDR2 are SGDLS and YYNGEE. The CDR3 length is 15 residues. Trimming removed 0 bases from V and 5 bases from J, with 14 bases in between. CDR3 loop: CASSVEPTESETQYF. For the CDR3, the DNA is TGTGCCAGCAGCGTAGAACCCACCGAGTCTGAGACCCAGTACTTC.

The genes are TRBV5-1 and TRBJ2-3, with D unresolved. CDR1 SGHRS and CDR2 YFSETQ come from the germline V gene. The CDR3 totals 14 residues. V shed 2 bases and J shed 4 bases, with 11 bases lying between them. The CDR3 DNA sequence: TGCGCCAGCAGCTTTAACCCCGGGTCAGATACGCAGTATTTT. It is translated as CASSFNPGSDTQYF.

The V and J genes are TRBV11-2 and TRBJ2-1, with 10 bases aligning to TRBD2. The CDR3 covers 13 residues. Germline CDR1 is SGHAT and CDR2 is FQNNGV. The V segment lost 4 bases and the J segment 12 bases; nucleotides outside the gene matches: 6. CDR3 in amino acids: CASSSSGGGGQFF. Here the CDR3 DNA reads TGTGCCAGCAGCTCAAGCGGGGGGGGTGGGCAGTTCTTC.